What follows are 10 T cell receptor beta chains derived from one specimen sequenced in a study of OX40 agonist ivuxolimab in advanced cancers. The repertoire was sequenced with immunoSEQ multiplex PCR; TCRdb's copy has only in-frame clones and lacks some. Seen here are more than 70,000 clones, roughly 80% observed once, and the top ten hold 5%. The sample in question was CD4+ or CD8+ T cells sorted from blood, obtained in a trial of the OX40 agonist ivuxolimab. The receptors derive from an adult with an advanced solid tumor such as melanoma, head and neck, liver or kidney cancer.

The chain carries TRBV9 and TRBJ1-3; no reliable D call. CDR1 and CDR2 from the germline V gene are SGDLS and YYNGEE. Trimming removed 4 bases at V and 0 bases at J, with 8 bases between. This CDR3 contains 14 residues. The CDR3 DNA reads as TGTGCCAGCAGCATGATGAGCTCTGGAAACACCATATATTTT. Amino acid sequence: CASSMMSSGNTIYF.

This clone was counted a few times. The chain employs TRBV29-1 and TRBJ2-1, with 8 bases that match TRBD2. This CDR3 is 15 amino acids long. V dropped 6 bases and J dropped 0; count of bases not matched to a gene: 7. The V gene's germline CDR1 is SQVTM and CDR2 ANQGSEA. CDR3 region: CSVAGLALSYNEQFF. Here the CDR3 DNA reads TGCAGCGTGGCTGGACTAGCCCTCTCCTACAATGAGCAGTTCTTC.

This chain uses TRBV7-2 with TRBJ1-2; D perhaps matches TRBD1 (5 bases). The V and J ends lost 2 bases and 8 bases respectively, with 12 bases between them. CDR3 length equals 13 residues. CDR1 and CDR2 from the germline V gene are SGHTA and FQGNSA. The CDR3 loop reads CASSLSRDGGYTF. Here the CDR3 DNA reads TGTGCCAGCAGCTTATCCAGGGACGGGGGCTACACCTTC.

The genes are TRBV5-1 and TRBJ2-3; 13 bases align to TRBD2. Trimming removed 0 bases from V and 4 bases from J; junction bases left unmatched: 8. From germline, CDR1 is SGHRS and CDR2 YFSETQ. The CDR3 length is 18 residues. The CDR3 loop is CASSLGLAGGRYSDTQYF. The CDR3 bases are TGCGCCAGCAGCTTGGGACTAGCGGGGGGCCGGTACTCAGATACGCAGTATTTT.

The V and J genes are TRBV4-3 and TRBJ1-2; a weak D match, TRBD1 (6 bases). The CDR3 sequence is 16 residues long. Trimming removed 3 bases from V and 7 bases from J, with 21 bases in between. The germline V gene has CDR1 LGHNA and CDR2 YSLEER. CDR3 nucleotides: TGCGCCAGCAGCCAGGCCCATCGGGCGGGGGCTGGTGGCTACACCTTC. This encodes CASSQAHRAGAGGYTF.

This chain uses TRBV4-3 with TRBJ1-6; weak D call: TRBD1 (6 bases). The length of the CDR3 is 17 residues. The ends were cut back, 0 bases at V and 4 bases at J, with 13 bases in the middle. Germline lookup yields CDR1 LGHNA and CDR2 YSLEER. The CDR3 nucleotides are TGCGCCAGCAGCCAAGATCTAGGACAGTATTATAATTCACCCCTCCACTTT. Translated: CASSQDLGQYYNSPLHF.

The chain joins TRBV6-5 to TRBJ1-2; 7 nucleotides line up with TRBD1. Germline CDR1 reads MNHEY; CDR2 reads SVGAGI. This CDR3 has 13 residues. V shed 1 base and J 7 bases; nucleotides not matched to a gene: 3. This chain's CDR3 is CASSYYSGGGYTF. DNA for the CDR3: TGTGCCAGCAGTTACTATTCAGGGGGTGGCTACACCTTC.

The rearrangement uses TRBV9 and TRBJ1-2; 7 bases are a match to TRBD1. V lost 1 base and J lost 4; bases outside the gene matches: 7. Germline lookup yields CDR1 SGDLS and CDR2 YYNGEE. This CDR3 comprises 15 residues. In DNA form, the CDR3 reads TGTGCCAGCAGCGTACAGGGGGACCGAGCCTATGGCTACACCTTC. Its protein is CASSVQGDRAYGYTF. Full variable domain (missing parts from reference TRBV9 and TRBJ1-2): DSGVTQTPKHLITATGQRVTLRCSPRSGDLSVYWYQQSLDQGLQFLIQYYNGEERAKGNILERFSAQQFPDLHSELNLSSLELGDSALYFCASSVQGDRAYGYTFGSGTRLTVV.

The V gene is TRBV7-2, the J gene TRBJ2-2, with TRBD2 matching 11 bases. CDR1 and CDR2 (germline): SGHTA, FQGNSA. With V trimmed by 3 bases and J by 7 bases, 4 bases remained unmatched. The CDR3 loop spans 15 amino acids. CDR3 in DNA: TGTGCCAGCAGCTTCCTAGCGGGAGGAATCGGGGAGCTGTTTTTT. This translates into CASSFLAGGIGELFF.

The genes are TRBV7-9 and TRBJ1-1; no definite D call. V lost 5 bases to trimming and J lost 1 base, with 14 bases between them. The CDR3 covers 15 residues. Germline lookup yields CDR1 SEHNR and CDR2 FQNEAQ (reference sequence). DNA of the CDR3: TGTGCCAGCAGCGAACTAACACGGTCGAACACTGAAGCTTTCTTT. As protein: CASSELTRSNTEAFF.